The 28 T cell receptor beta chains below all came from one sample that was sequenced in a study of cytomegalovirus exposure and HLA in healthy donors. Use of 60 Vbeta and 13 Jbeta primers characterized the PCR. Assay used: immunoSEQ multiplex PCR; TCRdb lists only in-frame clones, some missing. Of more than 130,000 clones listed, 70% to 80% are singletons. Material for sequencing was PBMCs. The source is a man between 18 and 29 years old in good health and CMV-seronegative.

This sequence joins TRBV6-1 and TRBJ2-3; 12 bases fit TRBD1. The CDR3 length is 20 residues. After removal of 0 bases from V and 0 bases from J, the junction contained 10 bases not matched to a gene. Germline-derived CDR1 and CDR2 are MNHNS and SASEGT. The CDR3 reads CASSEAGGTGGPLSTDTQYF. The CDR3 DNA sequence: TGTGCCAGCAGTGAAGCGGGGGGGACAGGGGGCCCCCTGAGCACAGATACGCAGTATTTT.

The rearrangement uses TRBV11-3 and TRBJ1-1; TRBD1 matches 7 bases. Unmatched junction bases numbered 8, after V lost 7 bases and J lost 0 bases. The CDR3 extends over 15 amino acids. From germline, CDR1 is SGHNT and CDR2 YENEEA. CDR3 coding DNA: TGTGCCAGCACCAGGGACAGCACACTGAACACTGAAGCTTTCTTT. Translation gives CASTRDSTLNTEAFF.

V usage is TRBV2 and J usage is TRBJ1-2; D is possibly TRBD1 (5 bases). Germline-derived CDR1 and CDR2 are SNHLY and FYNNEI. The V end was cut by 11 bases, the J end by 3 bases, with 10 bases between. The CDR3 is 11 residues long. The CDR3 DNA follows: TGTGCCGTGGAGGGGTACTATGGCTACACCTTC. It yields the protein CAVEGYYGYTF.

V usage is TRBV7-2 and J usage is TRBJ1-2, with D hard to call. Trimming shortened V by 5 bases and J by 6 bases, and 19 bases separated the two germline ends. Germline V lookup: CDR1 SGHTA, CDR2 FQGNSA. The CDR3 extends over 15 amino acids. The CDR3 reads CASSPRRGGLHGYTF. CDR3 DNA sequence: TGTGCCAGCAGCCCCCGACGGGGAGGACTTCATGGCTACACCTTC. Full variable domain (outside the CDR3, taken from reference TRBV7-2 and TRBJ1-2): GAGVSQSPSNKVTEKGKDVELRCDPISGHTALYWYRQSLGQGLEFLIYFQGNSAPDKSGLPSDRFSAERTGGSVSTLTIQRTQQEDSAVYLCASSPRRGGLHGYTFGSGTRLTVV.

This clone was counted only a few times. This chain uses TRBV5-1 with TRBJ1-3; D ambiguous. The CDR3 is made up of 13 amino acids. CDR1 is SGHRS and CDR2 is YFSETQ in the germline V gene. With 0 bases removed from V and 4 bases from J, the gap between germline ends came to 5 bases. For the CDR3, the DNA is TGCGCCAGCAGCTTGGCGGGAGGAAACACCATATATTTT. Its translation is CASSLAGGNTIYF. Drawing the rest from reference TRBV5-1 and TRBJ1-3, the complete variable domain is KAGVTQTPRYLIKTRGQQVTLSCSPISGHRSVSWYQQTPGQGLQFLFEYFSETQRNKGNFPGRFSGRQFSNSRSEMNVSTLELGDSALYLCASSLAGGNTIYFGEGSWLTVV.

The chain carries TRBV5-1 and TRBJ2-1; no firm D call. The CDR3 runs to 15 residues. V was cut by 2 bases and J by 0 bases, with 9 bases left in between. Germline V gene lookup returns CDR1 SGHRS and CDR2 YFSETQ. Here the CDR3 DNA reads TGCGCCAGCAGCTTCGGGTCATTCTCCTACAATGAGCAGTTCTTC. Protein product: CASSFGSFSYNEQFF.

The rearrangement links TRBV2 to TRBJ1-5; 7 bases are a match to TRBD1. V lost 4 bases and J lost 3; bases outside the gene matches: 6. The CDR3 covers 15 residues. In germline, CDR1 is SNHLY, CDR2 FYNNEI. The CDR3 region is CASSGWDSPNQPQHF. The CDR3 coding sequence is TGTGCCAGCAGTGGTTGGGACAGTCCCAATCAGCCCCAGCATTTT. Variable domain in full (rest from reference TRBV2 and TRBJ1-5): EPEVTQTPSHQVTQMGQEVILRCVPISNHLYFYWYRQILGQKVEFLVSFYNNEISEKSEIFDDQFSVERPDGSNFTLKIRSTKLEDSAMYFCASSGWDSPNQPQHFGDGTRLSIL.

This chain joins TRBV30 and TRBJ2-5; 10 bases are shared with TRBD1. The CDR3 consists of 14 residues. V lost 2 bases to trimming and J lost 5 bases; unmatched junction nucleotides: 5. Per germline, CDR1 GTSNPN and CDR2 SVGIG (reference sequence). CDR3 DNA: TGTGCCTGGAGTCGACAGGGGGCGAGGGAGACCCAGTACTTC. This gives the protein CAWSRQGARETQYF.

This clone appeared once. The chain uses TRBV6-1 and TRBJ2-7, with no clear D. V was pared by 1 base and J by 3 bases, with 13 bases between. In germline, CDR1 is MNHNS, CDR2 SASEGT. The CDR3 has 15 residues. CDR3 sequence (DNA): TGTGCCAGCAGTGAAGTTCCCGAAACGGTCTACGAGCAGTACTTC. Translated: CASSEVPETVYEQYF.

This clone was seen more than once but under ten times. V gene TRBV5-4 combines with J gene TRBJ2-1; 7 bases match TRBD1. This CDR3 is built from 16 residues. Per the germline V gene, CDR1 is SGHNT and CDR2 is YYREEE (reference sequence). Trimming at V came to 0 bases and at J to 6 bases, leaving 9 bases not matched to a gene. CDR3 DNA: TGTGCCAGCAGCTTGGGTGGGGACAGTGGTTTCAATGAGCAGTTCTTC. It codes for CASSLGGDSGFNEQFF.

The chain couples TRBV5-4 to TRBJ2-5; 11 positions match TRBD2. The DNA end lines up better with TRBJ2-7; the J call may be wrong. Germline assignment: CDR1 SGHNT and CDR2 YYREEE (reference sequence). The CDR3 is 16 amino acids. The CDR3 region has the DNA TGTGCCAGCAGCTTTAGCGGGGGGGCTTACTCCTACGAGCAGTACTTC. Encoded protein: CASSFSGGAYSYEQYF.

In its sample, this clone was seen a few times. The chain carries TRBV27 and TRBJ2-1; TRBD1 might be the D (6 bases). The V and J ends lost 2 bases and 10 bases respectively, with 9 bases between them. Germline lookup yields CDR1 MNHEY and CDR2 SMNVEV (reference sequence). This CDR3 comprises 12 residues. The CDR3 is CASSLTGPEQFF. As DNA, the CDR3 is TGTGCCAGCAGTTTAACAGGGCCGGAGCAGTTCTTC.

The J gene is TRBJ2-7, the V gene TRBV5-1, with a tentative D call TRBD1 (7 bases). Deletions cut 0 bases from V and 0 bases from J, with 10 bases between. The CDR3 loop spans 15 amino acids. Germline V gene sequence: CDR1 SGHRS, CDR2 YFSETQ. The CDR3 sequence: CASSLGGDSSYEQYF. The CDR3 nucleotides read TGCGCCAGCAGCTTGGGGGGGGACAGCTCCTACGAGCAGTACTTC.

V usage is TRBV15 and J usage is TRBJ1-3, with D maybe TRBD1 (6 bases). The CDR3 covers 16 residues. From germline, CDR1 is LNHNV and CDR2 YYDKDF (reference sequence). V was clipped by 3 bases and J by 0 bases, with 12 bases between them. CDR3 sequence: CATSREDRNSGNTIYF. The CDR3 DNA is TGTGCCACCAGCAGGGAGGACAGAAACTCTGGAAACACCATATATTTT.

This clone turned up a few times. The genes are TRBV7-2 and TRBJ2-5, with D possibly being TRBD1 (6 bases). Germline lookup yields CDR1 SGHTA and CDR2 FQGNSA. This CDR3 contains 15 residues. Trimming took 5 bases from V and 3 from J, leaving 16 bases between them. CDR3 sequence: CASSPRQAEEETQYF. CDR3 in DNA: TGTGCCAGCAGCCCTAGACAGGCTGAAGAAGAGACCCAGTACTTC.

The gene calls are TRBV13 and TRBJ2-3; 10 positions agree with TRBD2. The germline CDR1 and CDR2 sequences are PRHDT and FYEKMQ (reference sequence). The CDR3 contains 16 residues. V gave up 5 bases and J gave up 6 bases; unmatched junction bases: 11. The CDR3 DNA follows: TGTGCCAGCAGCGATAGCTTAGCGGGGGGAGAGGATACGCAGTATTTT. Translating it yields CASSDSLAGGEDTQYF. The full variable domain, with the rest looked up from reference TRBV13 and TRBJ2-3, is AAGVIQSPRHLIKEKRETATLKCYPIPRHDTVYWYQQGPGQDPQFLISFYEKMQSDKGSIPDRFSAQQFSDYHSELNMSSLELGDSALYFCASSDSLAGGEDTQYFGPGTRLTVL.

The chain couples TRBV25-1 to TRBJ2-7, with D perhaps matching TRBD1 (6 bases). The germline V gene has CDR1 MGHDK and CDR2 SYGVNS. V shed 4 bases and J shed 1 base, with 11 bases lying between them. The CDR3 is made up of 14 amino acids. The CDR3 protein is CASSGDTFSYEQYF. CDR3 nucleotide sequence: TGTGCCAGCAGTGGGGACACTTTTTCCTACGAGCAGTACTTC.

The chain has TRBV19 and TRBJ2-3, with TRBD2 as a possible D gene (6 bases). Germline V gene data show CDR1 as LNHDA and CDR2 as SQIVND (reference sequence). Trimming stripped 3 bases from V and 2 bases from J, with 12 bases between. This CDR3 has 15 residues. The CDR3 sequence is CASSIFGGDTDTQYF. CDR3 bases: TGTGCCAGTAGTATTTTCGGCGGGGACACAGATACGCAGTATTTT.

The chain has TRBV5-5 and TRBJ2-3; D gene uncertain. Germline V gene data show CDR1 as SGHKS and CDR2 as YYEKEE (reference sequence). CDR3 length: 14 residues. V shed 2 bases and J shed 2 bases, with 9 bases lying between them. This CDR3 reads CASSLRLYTDTQYF. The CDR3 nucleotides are TGTGCCAGCAGCTTACGACTTTACACAGATACGCAGTATTTT.

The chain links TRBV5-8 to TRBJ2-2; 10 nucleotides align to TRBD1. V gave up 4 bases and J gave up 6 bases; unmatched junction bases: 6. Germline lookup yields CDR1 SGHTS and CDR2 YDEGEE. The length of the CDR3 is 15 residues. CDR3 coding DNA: TGTGCCAGCAGCGAAGGGACAGGGGACCCCGGGGAGCTGTTTTTT. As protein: CASSEGTGDPGELFF.

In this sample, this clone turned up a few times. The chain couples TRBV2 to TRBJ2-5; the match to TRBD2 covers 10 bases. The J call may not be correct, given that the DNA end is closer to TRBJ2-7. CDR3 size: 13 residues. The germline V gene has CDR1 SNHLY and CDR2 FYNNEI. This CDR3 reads CASKASGSYEQYF. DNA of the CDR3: TGTGCCAGCAAGGCTAGCGGGAGTTACGAGCAGTACTTC.

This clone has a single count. This CDR3 is CASSLAGQGGKLFF. The CDR3 DNA reads TGTGCCAGCAGCTTAGCGGGACAGGGTGGGAAACTGTTTTTT. The rearrangement links TRBV7-8 to TRBJ1-4; 9 nucleotides match TRBD1. This CDR3 spans 14 amino acids. V shed 0 bases, J shed 11 bases, and the junction held 4 bases outside the gene matches. Per germline, CDR1 SGHVS and CDR2 FQNEAQ. Full variable domain (outside the CDR3, taken from reference TRBV7-8 and TRBJ1-4): GAGVSQSPRYKVAKRGQDVALRCDPISGHVSLFWYQQALGQGPEFLTYFQNEAQLDKSGLPSDRFFAERPEGSVSTLKIQRTQQEDSAVYLCASSLAGQGGKLFFGSGTQLSVL.

The CDR3 here is CASSIPNRGVVTDTQYF. The CDR3 bases are TGTGCCAGCAGCATTCCAAACCGCGGGGTCGTCACAGATACGCAGTATTTT. V and J are TRBV9 and TRBJ2-3; a possible D gene is TRBD2 (6 bases). V was trimmed by 4 bases and J by 2 bases, leaving 20 bases between them. The germline gives CDR1 SGDLS, CDR2 YYNGEE. The CDR3 is 17 amino acids.

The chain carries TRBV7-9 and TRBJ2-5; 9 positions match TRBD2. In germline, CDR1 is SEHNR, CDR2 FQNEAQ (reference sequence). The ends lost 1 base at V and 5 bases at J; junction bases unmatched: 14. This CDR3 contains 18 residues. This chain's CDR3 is CASSLGDNSGGLVETQYF. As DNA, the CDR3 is TGTGCCAGCAGCTTAGGAGATAATAGCGGGGGCCTGGTGGAGACCCAGTACTTC.

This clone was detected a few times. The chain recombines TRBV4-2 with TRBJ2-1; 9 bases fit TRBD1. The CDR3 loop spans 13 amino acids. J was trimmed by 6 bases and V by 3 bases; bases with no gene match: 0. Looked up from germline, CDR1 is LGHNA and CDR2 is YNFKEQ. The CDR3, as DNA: TGTGCCAGCAGCCAGGGACAGGGCAATGAGCAGTTCTTC. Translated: CASSQGQGNEQFF.

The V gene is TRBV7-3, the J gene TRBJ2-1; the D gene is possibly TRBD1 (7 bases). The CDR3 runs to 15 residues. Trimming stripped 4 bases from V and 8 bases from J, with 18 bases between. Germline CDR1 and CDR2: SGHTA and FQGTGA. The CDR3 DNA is TGTGCCAGCAGCTCGACTAGGGGGCTAGGTTATGAGCAGTTCTTC. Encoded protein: CASSSTRGLGYEQFF.

DNA of the CDR3: TGTGCCAAAAACAGGGGTGCCTACGAGCAGTACTTC. Amino acids: CAKNRGAYEQYF. J is TRBJ2-7 and V is TRBV19; 7 positions match TRBD1. Germline CDR1 is LNHDA and CDR2 is SQIVND (reference sequence). This CDR3 has 12 residues. Germline trimming cut 10 bases from V and 2 bases from J; bases unmatched to any gene: 5.

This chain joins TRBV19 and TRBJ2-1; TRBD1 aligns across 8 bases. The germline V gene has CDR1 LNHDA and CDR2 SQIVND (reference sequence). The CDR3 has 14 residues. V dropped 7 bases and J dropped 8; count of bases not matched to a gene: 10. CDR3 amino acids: CASKFRQGIDEQFF. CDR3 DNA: TGTGCCAGTAAATTTAGACAGGGGATCGATGAGCAGTTCTTC. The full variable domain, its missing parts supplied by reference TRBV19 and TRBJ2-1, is DGGITQSPKYLFRKEGQNVTLSCEQNLNHDAMYWYRQDPGQGLRLIYYSQIVNDFQKGDIAEGYSVSREKKESFPLTVTSAQKNPTAFYLCASKFRQGIDEQFFGPGTRLTVL.